A selection of T cell receptor beta chains follows, all from one sample in a study of long-term antiretroviral therapy in people with HIV. Here immunoSEQ multiplex PCR was the method, and the copy in TCRdb shows in-frame clones only, minus some. The table shows 20,000 to 25,000 clones, with 65% to 80% occurring only once. The sequences come from unsorted PBMCs, collected 1.2 years after starting antiretroviral therapy. All receptors come from a woman aged 40 to 49 with HIV. Both conserved end residues are part of each CDR3. The order of the fields is CDR3 length, V gene, J gene, CDR3 protein.

13,TRBV6-6,TRBJ2-7,CASRPGFSYEQYF
16,TRBV7-9,TRBJ2-1,CASRSSLAGVYNEQFF
16,TRBV2,TRBJ2-3,CASSEVSSGATDTQYF
16,TRBV5-6,TRBJ1-6,CASSLGQGRSDSPLHF
13,TRBV5-1,TRBJ1-1,CASSFSGNTEAFF
12,TRBV30,TRBJ2-7,CAWHGTGNEQYF
14,TRBV6-5,TRBJ1-3,CASSYDRGANTIYF
16,TRBV4-1,TRBJ2-3,CASSRRLAENTDTQYF
14,TRBV7-6,TRBJ2-3,CASSLEGFTDTQYF
18,TRBV9,TRBJ1-2,CASSVEEAWQGRPYGYTF
13,TRBV5-4,TRBJ2-1,CASSSTSVPEQFF
11,TRBV11-2,TRBJ2-7,CASSLLYEQYF
13,TRBV2,TRBJ1-2,CASIIGTNYGYTF
14,TRBV7-9,TRBJ2-2,CASSLGYRTGELFF
16,TRBV4-1,TRBJ1-3,CASSQGPRSSGNTIYF
15,TRBV27,TRBJ1-1,CASSFNRGGNTEAFF
15,TRBV7-9,TRBJ2-2,CASSPIAGASGELFF
13,TRBV4-3,TRBJ1-5,CASSQGVNQPQHF
15,TRBV19,TRBJ2-7,CASSIGQVSSYEQYF
15,TRBV27,TRBJ2-3,CASSLWTGVADTQYF
13,TRBV19,TRBJ2-7,CASSSVDNYEQYF
14,TRBV6-5,TRBJ1-3,CASKTGQGVNTIYF
13,TRBV9,TRBJ2-1,CASSLKGGTLMFF
13,TRBV2,TRBJ2-7,CASSGLAGPEQYF
12,TRBV2,TRBJ2-7,CASSDSYLEQYF
14,TRBV27,TRBJ2-7,CASSLRGGAYEQYF
12,TRBV6-6,TRBJ2-2,CASSYLTGELFF
16,TRBV5-1,TRBJ2-3,CASSLGLAGSTDTQYF